One sample yielded the 16 T cell receptor beta chains listed below, sequenced in a study of human T cells and chemical hapten exposure. Sample time point: patch test 1, 2 weeks after DPC sensitization. Indicated treatment: therapeutic diphenylcyclopropenone sensitization with weekly scalp DPC. TCRdb ran MiXCR on the RACE reads and lists one entry per CDR3 protein. This sample yields 370,000 or so distinct CDR3 sequences, of which around 5% are seen a single time; under 2.5% belongs to the top ten. Material: whole blood, obtained in connection with sensitization to the hapten diphenylcyclopropenone (DPC). The receptors here all came from a woman between 50 and 59 years old with alopecia areata. Some clones in this sample may be carry-over from other donors' samples.

This clonotype was seen a few times. This sequence joins TRBV6-1 and TRBJ1-1; D unclear. Trimming took off 2 bases at V and 3 bases at J, with 4 bases between the two ends. This CDR3 is 12 amino acids long. Germline assignment: CDR1 MNHNS and CDR2 SASEGT. CDR3 nucleotides: TGTGCCAGCAGTGAATGGGACACTGAAGCTTTCTTT. Translation: CASSEWDTEAFF.

This clonotype has at least ten counts. The chain has TRBV5-4 and TRBJ2-1; TRBD2 aligns across 7 bases. The junction had 9 bases not matched to a gene; V was cut back by 2 bases and J by 7 bases. The CDR3 loop spans 15 amino acids. The germline CDR1 and CDR2 sequences are SGHNT and YYREEE (reference sequence). CDR3 DNA sequence: TGTGCCAGCAGCTTAGGGAGGGCCCGGGGGAATGAGCAGTTCTTC. It codes for CASSLGRARGNEQFF.

The rearrangement uses TRBV11-2 and TRBJ2-7; the D gene could be TRBD1 or TRBD2 (6 bases each). The CDR3 runs 20 residues. Germline V gene data show CDR1 as SGHAT and CDR2 as FQNNGV. Trimming shortened V by 0 bases and J by 4 bases, and 28 bases separated the two germline ends. CDR3 amino acids: CASSLDRGQASRYIEYEQYF. The CDR3 bases are TGTGCCAGCAGCTTAGATCGGGGGCAGGCATCGCGATACATAGAATACGAGCAGTACTTC. Full variable domain (missing parts from reference TRBV11-2 and TRBJ2-7): EAGVAQSPRYKIIEKRQSVAFWCNPISGHATLYWYQQILGQGPKLLIQFQNNGVVDDSQLPKDRFSAERLKGVDSTLKIQPAKLEDSAVYLCASSLDRGQASRYIEYEQYFGPGTRLTVT.

This clonotype showed up just a few times. J is TRBJ2-2 and V is TRBV11-3; 7 nucleotides match TRBD1. The V gene's germline CDR1 is SGHNT and CDR2 YENEEA. The V and J ends lost 3 bases and 5 bases, in that order; junction bases with no gene match: 9. The length of the CDR3 is 16 residues. CDR3: CASSFRTGVGTGELFF. In DNA form, the CDR3 reads TGTGCCAGCAGCTTTCGAACAGGGGTCGGAACCGGGGAGCTGTTTTTT.

This clonotype has at least ten counts. The chain joins TRBV20-1 to TRBJ1-4; D gene unclear. Germline CDR1 reads DFQATT; CDR2 reads SNEGSKA (reference sequence). The V gene lost 3 bases and the J gene lost 10 bases, with 15 bases spanning the gap. This CDR3 contains 13 residues. Written as DNA, the CDR3 is TGCAGTGCTAGGTCTGGGGAGGCCGCAAAACTGTTTTTT. This sequence encodes CSARSGEAAKLFF.

This clonotype occurred many times. The rearrangement joins TRBV20-1 to TRBJ2-7; a possible D gene is TRBD2 (5 bases). Trimming pared 3 bases from V and 2 bases from J, leaving 11 bases between. The CDR3 runs to 13 residues. Germline V gene data show CDR1 as DFQATT and CDR2 as SNEGSKA (reference sequence). CDR3 DNA sequence: TGCAGTGCTAGTGAGAGGGCGGCCTACGAGCAGTACTTC. Translated: CSASERAAYEQYF.

This clonotype was seen repeatedly, ten times or more. This chain links TRBV12-5 with TRBJ2-5, with D perhaps matching TRBD1 or TRBD2 (5 bases each). Germline CDR1 and CDR2: LGHNT and FRNRAP. This CDR3 spans 11 amino acids. The germline V and J ends were trimmed by 4 bases and 8 bases, with 8 bases remaining between them. CDR3 loop: CASGWGSTQYF. For the CDR3, the DNA is TGTGCTAGTGGTTGGGGGAGTACCCAGTACTTC. The entire variable domain, with the rest obtained from reference TRBV12-5 and TRBJ2-5, is as follows: DARVTQTPRHKVTEMGQEVTMRCQPILGHNTVFWYRQTMMQGLELLAYFRNRAPLDDSGMPKDRFSAEMPDATLATLKIQPSEPRDSAVYFCASGWGSTQYFGPGTRLLVL.

This clonotype has a count of ten or more. V and J are TRBV7-8 and TRBJ2-5, with 7 bases that match TRBD2. CDR1 SGHVS and CDR2 FQNEAQ come from the germline V gene. This CDR3 region has 17 residues. The trim removed 5 bases at V and 0 bases at J, leaving 12 bases unmatched. CDR3 region: CASSLSLGGLDQETQYF. CDR3 sequence (DNA): TGTGCCAGCAGCCTTAGCCTGGGGGGGTTAGACCAAGAGACCCAGTACTTC.

This clonotype came up many times. The rearrangement links TRBV11-2 to TRBJ2-4; 9 bases line up with TRBD1. Unmatched junction bases numbered 11, after V lost 1 base and J lost 4 bases. This CDR3 is 18 amino acids long. The V gene's germline CDR1 is SGHAT and CDR2 FQNNGV. This CDR3 is CASSLVFRGQGSKNIQYF. CDR3 DNA sequence: TGTGCCAGCAGCTTAGTCTTCCGGGGACAGGGCTCGAAAAACATTCAGTACTTC.

This chain uses TRBV18 with TRBJ2-7, with D possibly called TRBD1 or TRBD2 (5 bases each). Germline V gene lookup returns CDR1 KGHSH and CDR2 LQKENI. This CDR3 region has 17 residues. With 2 bases removed from V and 0 bases from J, the gap between germline ends came to 17 bases. CDR3 sequence: CASSPITGTASSYEQYF. The CDR3 nucleotides are TGTGCCAGCTCACCAATAACTGGGACGGCAAGCTCCTACGAGCAGTACTTC.

This clonotype was counted at least ten times. The chain recombines TRBV6-5 with TRBJ2-1; 14 bases are a match to TRBD2. V dropped 6 bases and J dropped 8; count of bases not matched to a gene: 3. There are 14 residues in the CDR3. Germline loops: CDR1 MNHEY, CDR2 SVGAGI. The CDR3 DNA follows: TGTGCCAGCAGCGGACTAGCGGGAGGTGATGAGCAGTTCTTC. It translates to CASSGLAGGDEQFF.

This clonotype was seen ten or more times. The chain links TRBV4-3 to TRBJ2-3; possibly TRBD1 or TRBD2 for D (6 bases each). The V gene lost 3 bases and the J gene lost 4 bases, with 23 bases spanning the gap. This CDR3 has 18 amino acids. Germline CDR1 and CDR2: LGHNA and YSLEER. The CDR3, as DNA: TGCGCCAGCAGCCAGACGTCGGGGACACCTATAGCGGCAGATACGCAGTATTTT. Its protein product is CASSQTSGTPIAADTQYF.

This sequence joins TRBV24-1 and TRBJ2-7; D unclear. From germline, CDR1 is KGHDR and CDR2 SFDVKD. The ends were cut back, 3 bases at V and 2 bases at J, with 7 bases in the middle. The CDR3 totals 13 residues. CDR3 sequence: CATSDPYTYEQYF. As DNA, the CDR3 is TGTGCCACCAGTGATCCGTATACCTACGAGCAGTACTTC.

This clonotype was observed at least ten times. The chain recombines TRBV5-1 with TRBJ2-5; maybe TRBD1 (6 bases). This CDR3 has 14 residues. Germline V CDR1 and CDR2: SGHRS, YFSETQ. V lost 1 base to trimming and J lost 1 base, with 8 bases between them. The CDR3 protein is CASSLQGIQETQYF. The CDR3 DNA reads TGCGCCAGCAGCTTGCAGGGGATCCAAGAGACCCAGTACTTC.

The table lists this clonotype with a few counts. This sequence joins TRBV7-9 and TRBJ2-5; D not resolved. Trimming removed 6 bases from V and 2 bases from J, with 13 bases in between. The CDR3 has 14 residues. The germline gives CDR1 SEHNR, CDR2 FQNEAQ (reference sequence). The CDR3 coding sequence is TGTGCCAGCAGATCACTGGCCGTTCAAGAGACCCAGTACTTC. Translated, it gives CASRSLAVQETQYF.

V gene TRBV6-2 or TRBV6-3 combines with J gene TRBJ1-5; D unresolved. V was trimmed by 7 bases and J by 3 bases, leaving 13 bases between them. CDR1 is MNHEY, CDR2 SVGEGT, per germline. This CDR3 region has 14 residues. The CDR3 nucleotides are TGTGCCAGCACCCTCCACAGATCCAATCAGCCCCAGCATTTT. Amino acid sequence: CASTLHRSNQPQHF.